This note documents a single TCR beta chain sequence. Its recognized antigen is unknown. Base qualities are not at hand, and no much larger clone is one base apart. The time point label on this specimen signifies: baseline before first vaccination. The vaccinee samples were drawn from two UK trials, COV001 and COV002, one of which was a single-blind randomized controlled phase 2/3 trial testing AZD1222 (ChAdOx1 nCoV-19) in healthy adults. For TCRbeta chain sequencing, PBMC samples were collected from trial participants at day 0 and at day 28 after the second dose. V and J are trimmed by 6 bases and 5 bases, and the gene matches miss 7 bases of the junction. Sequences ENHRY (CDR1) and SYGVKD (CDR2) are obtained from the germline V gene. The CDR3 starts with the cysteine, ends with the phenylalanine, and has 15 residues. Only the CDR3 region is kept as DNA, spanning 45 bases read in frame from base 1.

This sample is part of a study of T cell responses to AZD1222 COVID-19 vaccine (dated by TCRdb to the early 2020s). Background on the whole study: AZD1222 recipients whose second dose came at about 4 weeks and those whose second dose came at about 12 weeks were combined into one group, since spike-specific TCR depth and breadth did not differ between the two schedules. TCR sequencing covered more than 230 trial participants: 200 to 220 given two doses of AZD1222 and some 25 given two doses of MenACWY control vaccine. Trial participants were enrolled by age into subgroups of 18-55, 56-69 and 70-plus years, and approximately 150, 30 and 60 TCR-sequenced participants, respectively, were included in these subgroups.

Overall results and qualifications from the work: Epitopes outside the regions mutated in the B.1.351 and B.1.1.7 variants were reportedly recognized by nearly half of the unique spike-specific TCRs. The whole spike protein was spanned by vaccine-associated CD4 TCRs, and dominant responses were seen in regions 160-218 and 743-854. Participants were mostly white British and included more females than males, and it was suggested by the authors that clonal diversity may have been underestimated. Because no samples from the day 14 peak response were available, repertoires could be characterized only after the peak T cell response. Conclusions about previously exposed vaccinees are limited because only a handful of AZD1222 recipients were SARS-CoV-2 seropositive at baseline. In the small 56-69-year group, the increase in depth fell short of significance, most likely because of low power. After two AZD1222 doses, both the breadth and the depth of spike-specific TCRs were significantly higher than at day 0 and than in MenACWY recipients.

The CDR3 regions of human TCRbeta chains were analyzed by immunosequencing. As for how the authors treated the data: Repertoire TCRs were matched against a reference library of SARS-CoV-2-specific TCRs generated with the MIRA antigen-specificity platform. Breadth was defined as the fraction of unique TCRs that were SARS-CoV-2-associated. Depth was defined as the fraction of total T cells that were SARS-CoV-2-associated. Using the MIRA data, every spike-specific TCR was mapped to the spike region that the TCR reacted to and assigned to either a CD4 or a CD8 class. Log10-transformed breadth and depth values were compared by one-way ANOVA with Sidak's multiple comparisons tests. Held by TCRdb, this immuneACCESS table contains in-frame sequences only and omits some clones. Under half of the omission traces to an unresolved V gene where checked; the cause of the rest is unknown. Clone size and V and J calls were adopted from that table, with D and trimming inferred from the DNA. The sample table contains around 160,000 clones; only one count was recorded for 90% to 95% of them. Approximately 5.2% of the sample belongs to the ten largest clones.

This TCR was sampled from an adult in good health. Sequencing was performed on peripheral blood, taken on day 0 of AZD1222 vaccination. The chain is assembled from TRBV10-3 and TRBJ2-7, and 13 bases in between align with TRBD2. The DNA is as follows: TGTGCCATCAGCCTTGGACTAGCGGGAGTTCACGAGCAGTACTTC. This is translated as CAISLGLAGVHEQYF.